The 18 T cell receptor beta chains below all came from one sample that was sequenced in a study of cytomegalovirus exposure and HLA in healthy donors. The PCR was carried out with 60 Vbeta primers and 13 Jbeta primers. Assay used: immunoSEQ multiplex PCR; TCRdb lists only in-frame clones, some missing. The repertoire holds over 120,000 clones, around 9.7% seen once, with approximately 1.7% in the top ten. The source material was PBMCs. The receptors were sampled from a man aged 45-60 years in good health and CMV-seronegative.

The rearrangement uses TRBV11-3 and TRBJ1-5; 8 nucleotides align to TRBD1. In germline, CDR1 is SGHNT, CDR2 YENEEA. The CDR3 sequence is 17 residues long. The V segment lost 8 bases and the J segment 4 bases; nucleotides outside the gene matches: 16. CDR3 region: CASGPPGPGQGNQPQHF. The CDR3 region has the DNA TGTGCCAGCGGCCCCCCCGGACCCGGACAGGGAAATCAGCCCCAGCATTTT.

The chain couples TRBV27 to TRBJ2-3; 7 nucleotides match TRBD2. The ends lost 2 bases at V and 0 bases at J; junction bases unmatched: 2. This CDR3 has 15 amino acids. Per germline, CDR1 MNHEY and CDR2 SMNVEV (reference sequence). CDR3 sequence reads: CASSLDSGSTDTQYF. CDR3 nucleotides: TGTGCCAGCAGTTTAGATAGCGGGAGCACAGATACGCAGTATTTT.

This clone was seen more than once but under ten times. The V gene is TRBV2, the J gene TRBJ2-7; TRBD1 agrees at 8 bases. Per the germline V gene, CDR1 is SNHLY and CDR2 is FYNNEI. J lost 5 bases, V lost 6 bases, and 12 bases had no gene match. The CDR3 length is 15 residues. CDR3 sequence (DNA): TGTGCCAGCAGCCACGGGACAGGCAGGAGTGACGAGCAGTACTTC. It encodes CASSHGTGRSDEQYF.

The sample holds a few counts of this clone. This chain links TRBV7-3 with TRBJ2-5; 14 nucleotides match TRBD2. Germline-derived CDR1 and CDR2 are SGHTA and FQGTGA. J was trimmed by 5 bases and V by 4 bases; bases with no gene match: 6. The CDR3 is made up of 16 amino acids. The CDR3 loop is CASSSGLAGATETQYF. In nucleotides, the CDR3 is TGTGCCAGCAGCTCGGGACTAGCGGGGGCGACTGAGACCCAGTACTTC.

The chain recombines TRBV7-3 with TRBJ2-5, with 9 positions matching TRBD2. V was clipped by 5 bases and J by 1 base; unmatched bases: 5. This CDR3 has 15 residues. Germline CDR1 reads SGHTA; CDR2 reads FQGTGA. The chain's CDR3 is CASSLSGGPQETQYF. The DNA for the CDR3 is TGTGCCAGCAGCCTAAGCGGGGGGCCCCAAGAGACCCAGTACTTC.

Only a few counts were recorded for this clone. The chain combines TRBV6-1 with TRBJ2-5; 9 bases align to TRBD1. The V gene end was trimmed by 4 bases and the J gene end by 4 bases; junction bases not matched to a gene: 10. Looked up from germline, CDR1 is MNHNS and CDR2 is SASEGT. CDR3 length: 16 amino acids. CDR3 coding DNA: TGTGCCAGCAGTGCCCGGACAGGGGCGCGCGGAGAGACCCAGTACTTC. This sequence encodes CASSARTGARGETQYF.

A few counts support this clone. The V gene is TRBV30, the J gene TRBJ2-7, with D possibly TRBD2 on 5 matching bases. Germline-derived CDR1 and CDR2 are GTSNPN and SVGIG (reference sequence). The CDR3 is 13 amino acids. With 0 bases removed from V and 7 bases from J, the gap between germline ends came to 13 bases. The DNA of the CDR3 is TGTGCCTGGAGTGTCCGGAGGATCTGGGAGCAGTACTTC. Translated, it gives CAWSVRRIWEQYF.

This clone was counted a few times. This chain connects TRBV7-8 to TRBJ2-2; 10 bases align to TRBD2. In germline, CDR1 is SGHVS, CDR2 FQNEAQ. This CDR3 comprises 15 residues. In DNA, the CDR3 is TGTGCTGGAAGGGAGCGGGAGGGCCTAGGCGGGGAGCTGTTTTTT. It encodes CAGREREGLGGELFF.

The rearrangement uses TRBV7-3 and TRBJ2-1, with 8 positions matching TRBD2. Germline V CDR1 and CDR2: SGHTA, FQGTGA. With 4 bases clipped from V and 6 bases from J, the junction kept 8 bases outside the gene matches. This CDR3 spans 15 amino acids. The CDR3 protein is CASSSHSGEGNEQFF. CDR3 bases: TGTGCCAGCAGCTCCCATAGCGGGGAGGGCAATGAGCAGTTCTTC. Supplemented by reference TRBV7-3 and TRBJ2-1, the full variable domain reads GAGVSQTPSNKVTEKGKYVELRCDPISGHTALYWYRQSLGQGPEFLIYFQGTGAADDSGLPNDRFFAVRPEGSVSTLKIQRTERGDSAVYLCASSSHSGEGNEQFFGPGTRLTVL.

This clone has only a few counts. The rearrangement links TRBV18 to TRBJ2-3, with 11 nucleotides matching TRBD2. The V segment lost 3 bases and the J segment 4 bases; nucleotides outside the gene matches: 21. CDR1 and CDR2 (germline): KGHSH, LQKENI. This CDR3 region has 21 residues. The CDR3 coding sequence is TGTGCCAGCTCACCTCTACCCCGGACTAGCGGGCAAATTAGACGGTCAGATACGCAGTATTTT. As protein: CASSPLPRTSGQIRRSDTQYF.

The chain uses TRBV19 and TRBJ1-5; 9 bases are shared with TRBD1. This CDR3 has 15 residues. CDR1 and CDR2 (germline): LNHDA, SQIVND (reference sequence). V shed 5 bases, J shed 4 bases, and the junction held 6 bases outside the gene matches. DNA for the CDR3: TGTGCCAGTAGTTTACAGGGGGCGGTTAATCAGCCCCAGCATTTT. Protein product: CASSLQGAVNQPQHF. The full variable domain, rest sourced from reference TRBV19 and TRBJ1-5, is DGGITQSPKYLFRKEGQNVTLSCEQNLNHDAMYWYRQDPGQGLRLIYYSQIVNDFQKGDIAEGYSVSREKKESFPLTVTSAQKNPTAFYLCASSLQGAVNQPQHFGDGTRLSIL.

The gene calls are TRBV19 and TRBJ2-5, with D perhaps TRBD1 (5 bases). Looked up from germline, CDR1 is LNHDA and CDR2 is SQIVND (reference sequence). The CDR3 totals 16 residues. Deletions cut 4 bases from V and 2 bases from J, with 17 bases between. Written as DNA, the CDR3 is TGTGCCAGTAGTACCACTCAGGGCAACCGTCAAGAGACCCAGTACTTC. Its translation is CASSTTQGNRQETQYF.

This clone was seen only a few times. The rearrangement joins TRBV5-4 to TRBJ2-1; 7 bases are a match to TRBD1. The J segment lost 4 bases and the V segment lost 4 bases, leaving 8 bases of the junction unmatched. The germline CDR1 and CDR2 sequences are SGHNT and YYREEE (reference sequence). This CDR3 is 15 amino acids long. The CDR3 DNA reads as TGTGCCAGCAGCGGGGGACAGAATGTTTACAATGAGCAGTTCTTC. This gives the protein CASSGGQNVYNEQFF.

V usage is TRBV6-5 and J usage is TRBJ2-1; 8 bases fit TRBD1. Per the germline V gene, CDR1 is MNHEY and CDR2 is SVGAGI. Trimming cost V 0 bases and J 4 bases; bases outside gene matches: 2. This CDR3 comprises 15 residues. CDR3 nucleotide sequence: TGTGCCAGCAGTTACTCGAGACAGGGGTACAATGAGCAGTTCTTC. Residues: CASSYSRQGYNEQFF.

The rearrangement joins TRBV18 to TRBJ2-7; D may be TRBD1 (7 bases). Per germline, CDR1 KGHSH and CDR2 LQKENI. The CDR3 sequence is 15 residues long. The V end was cut by 5 bases, the J end by 2 bases, with 16 bases between. CDR3: CASSSDRRGPYEQYF. CDR3 DNA sequence: TGTGCCAGCTCATCGGACAGGAGGGGCCCCTACGAGCAGTACTTC.

This clone has just a few counts. The gene calls are TRBV9 and TRBJ2-7, with 8 bases that match TRBD2. V shed 4 bases and J 5 bases; nucleotides not matched to a gene: 8. The length of the CDR3 is 14 residues. CDR1 is SGDLS, CDR2 YYNGEE, per germline. Here the CDR3 reads CASSPSGLGDEQYF. CDR3 nucleotides: TGTGCCAGCAGCCCCTCGGGACTAGGCGACGAGCAGTACTTC.

The chain combines TRBV18 with TRBJ1-3, with 7 bases fitting TRBD1. This CDR3 contains 18 residues. The germline CDR1 and CDR2 sequences are KGHSH and LQKENI. The junction had 10 bases not matched to a gene; V was cut back by 2 bases and J by 0 bases. This CDR3 reads CASSPAGTARSSGNTIYF. The CDR3 DNA follows: TGTGCCAGCTCACCAGCCGGGACAGCTAGGAGCTCTGGAAACACCATATATTTT.

This clone was detected only a few times. This rearrangement joins TRBV30 to TRBJ1-1; TRBD1 is a possible D gene (6 bases). There are 11 residues in the CDR3. Looked up from germline, CDR1 is GTSNPN and CDR2 is SVGIG (reference sequence). V was trimmed by 5 bases and J by 4 bases, leaving 8 bases between them. In nucleotides, the CDR3 is TGTGCCTGGCGAGGGGGCACTGAAGCTTTCTTT. Translated, it gives CAWRGGTEAFF.